What follows describes a single TCR beta chain. The sample belongs to a study of blood T cell repertoires in COVID-19. Across the study: Spain, Italy and the United States supplied samples that represented acute and convalescent COVID-19. T cells, B-cell-depleted T cells, or PBMCs provided the cDNA or gDNA that served as material.

Profiling relied on immunoSEQ multiplex PCR, and the TCRdb table lists in-frame clones only, not all of them. The table records under 70,000 clones, roughly 91% of them present only once. Participant age was about 18 to 100 years, and participants resided in about 25 US areas. Clinical history as reported by participants underpinned cohort assignment. Trimming removed 1 base from V and 6 bases from J, with 7 bases in between. The CDR3 runs 13 residues. CDR1 SGHVS and CDR2 FQNEAQ come from the germline V gene. This clonotype was obtained from a woman aged 40 to 50 who had recovered from COVID-19. Sample: PBMCs or T cells enriched from blood (not recorded which). The chain is built from TRBV7-8 and TRBJ2-1; tentative D call: TRBD1 (5 bases). The CDR3 DNA reads TGTGCCAGCAGCTTAGACAGGTCCAATGAGCAGTTCTTC. As protein: CASSLDRSNEQFF.